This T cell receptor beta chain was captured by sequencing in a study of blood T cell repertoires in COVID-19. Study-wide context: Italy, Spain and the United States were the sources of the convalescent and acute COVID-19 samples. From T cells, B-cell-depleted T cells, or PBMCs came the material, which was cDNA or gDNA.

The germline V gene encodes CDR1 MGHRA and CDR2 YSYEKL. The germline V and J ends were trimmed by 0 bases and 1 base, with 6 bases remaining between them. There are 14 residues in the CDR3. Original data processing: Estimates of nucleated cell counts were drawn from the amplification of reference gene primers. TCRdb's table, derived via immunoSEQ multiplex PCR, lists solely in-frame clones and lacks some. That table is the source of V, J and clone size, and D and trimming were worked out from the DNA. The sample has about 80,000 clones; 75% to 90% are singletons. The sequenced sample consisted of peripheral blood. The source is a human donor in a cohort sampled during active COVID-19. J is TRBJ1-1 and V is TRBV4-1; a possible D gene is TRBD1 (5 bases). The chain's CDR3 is CASSQEGGNTEAFF. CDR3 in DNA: TGCGCCAGCAGCCAAGAGGGGGGGAACACTGAAGCTTTCTTT.